The present entry profiles one T cell receptor beta chain with its context. Its matching antigen is unknown. This record belongs to a study of shared clonotypes between healthy human individuals. In the study overall: Per-donor plates numbered three CD4 naive, three CD4 memory, two CD8 naive and one CD8 memory. Study results and limitations: The sampled material consisted only of blood, and tissue repertoires are likely to differ.

The data were produced by immunoSEQ multiplex PCR, yet TCRdb's version contains in-frame clones alone and is incomplete. Altogether 2.3 million or so clones are present, approximately 93% being singletons, with the ten largest covering 0.39%. Caucasian adults residing in Nashville, Tennessee made up all the donors. This receptor was identified in a man between 18 and 35 years old in good health. Some clones in this sample may be carry-over from other donors' samples. The sequenced sample was naive CD4+ T cells from PBMCs. The subset: CD45RA+ positively selected.

The CDR3 spells CASSRDRGREQFF. For the CDR3, the DNA is TGTGCCAGTAGTAGAGACAGGGGACGAGAGCAGTTCTTC. The chain has TRBV19 and TRBJ2-1; 8 bases are a match to TRBD1. V lost 4 bases, J lost 10 bases, and 6 bases stayed unmatched. This CDR3 comprises 13 residues. CDR1 and CDR2 from the germline V gene are LNHDA and SQIVND (reference sequence).